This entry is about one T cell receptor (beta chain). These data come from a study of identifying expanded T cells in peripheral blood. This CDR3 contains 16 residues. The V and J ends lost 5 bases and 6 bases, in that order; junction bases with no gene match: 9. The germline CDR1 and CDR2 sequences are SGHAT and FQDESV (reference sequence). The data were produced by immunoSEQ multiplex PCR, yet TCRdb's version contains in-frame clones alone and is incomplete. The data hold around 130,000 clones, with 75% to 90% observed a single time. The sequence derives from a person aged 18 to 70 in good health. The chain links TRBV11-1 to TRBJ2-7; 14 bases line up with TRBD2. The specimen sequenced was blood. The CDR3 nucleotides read TGTGCCAGCAGCGGGGGCGGGACTAGCGGGAGATTCGAGCAGTACTTC. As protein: CASSGGGTSGRFEQYF.